A single sample gave rise to the 25 T cell receptor beta chains below, sequenced in a study of T cell changes during pregnancy in multiple sclerosis. Sequencing used immunoSEQ multiplex PCR; TCRdb keeps in-frame clones, though not all of them. Here the sample spans around 100,000 clones, roughly nine tenths being singletons. The sequencing used peripheral blood, collected after pregnancy. These receptors originate from a female donor with multiple sclerosis, enrolled in a pregnancy study.

The table lists this clone with a count of one. J is TRBJ1-4 and V is TRBV30; TRBD1 is a possible D gene (5 bases). This CDR3 has 14 residues. Germline-derived CDR1 and CDR2 are GTSNPN and SVGIG (reference sequence). V shed 2 bases and J shed 4 bases, with 11 bases lying between them. DNA for the CDR3: TGTGCCTGGAGTCCTGGACATCTTAATGAAAAACTGTTTTTT. Translated, it gives CAWSPGHLNEKLFF.

In DNA form, the CDR3 reads TGTGCCATCAGTTTACAGGGGGCTGGAACTGAAGCTTTCTTT. Translating gives CAISLQGAGTEAFF. The chain employs TRBV10-3 and TRBJ1-1, with 9 nucleotides matching TRBD1. With V trimmed by 5 bases and J by 5 bases, 6 bases remained unmatched. Germline values: CDR1 ENHRY, CDR2 SYGVKD. This CDR3 contains 14 residues.

This clone was found once. The V gene is TRBV6-5, the J gene TRBJ1-3, with D unresolved. The length of the CDR3 is 16 residues. Germline CDR1 reads MNHEY; CDR2 reads SVGAGI. Trimming took 0 bases from V and 2 from J, leaving 11 bases between them. CDR3 DNA: TGTGCCAGCAGTTACTCTGGAGGTCATACTGGAAACACCATATATTTT. Protein product: CASSYSGGHTGNTIYF.

In this sample, this clone turned up a few times. The chain carries TRBV6-6 and TRBJ2-1, with 9 bases that match TRBD1. Per germline, CDR1 MNHNY and CDR2 SVGAGI (reference sequence). V dropped 6 bases and J dropped 8; count of bases not matched to a gene: 5. The CDR3 totals 13 residues. The CDR3 nucleotides read TGTGCCAGCAGCCTGGGACAGGGATATGAGCAGTTCTTC. Amino acid sequence: CASSLGQGYEQFF.

This clone was detected only once. V is TRBV5-6 and J is TRBJ2-3; D is unresolved. V was clipped by 0 bases and J by 0 bases, with 5 bases between them. The CDR3 contains 14 residues. Germline loops: CDR1 SGHDT, CDR2 YYEEEE. As DNA, the CDR3 is TGTGCCAGCAGCTTGGTGCAGAGCACAGATACGCAGTATTTT. Its protein product is CASSLVQSTDTQYF.

The chain links TRBV7-9 to TRBJ2-7; D might be TRBD1 (5 bases). The germline V gene encodes CDR1 SEHNR and CDR2 FQNEAQ (reference sequence). This CDR3 has 14 residues. The V and J ends lost 6 bases and 0 bases respectively, with 12 bases between them. The CDR3 coding sequence is TGTGCCAGCAGTCAGGGTGGGGTCTCCTACGAGCAGTACTTC. It yields the protein CASSQGGVSYEQYF.

V usage is TRBV27 and J usage is TRBJ2-7; tentative D call: TRBD2 (6 bases). Germline CDR1 is MNHEY and CDR2 is SMNVEV (reference sequence). This CDR3 spans 16 amino acids. The V and J ends lost 6 bases and 3 bases respectively, with 21 bases between them. CDR3 amino acids: CASRLKAPGVVYEQYF. The DNA of the CDR3 is TGTGCCAGCAGACTTAAAGCCCCGGGGGTGGTCTACGAGCAGTACTTC.

The chain joins TRBV5-4 to TRBJ2-1; D possibly corresponds to TRBD2 (6 bases). Trimming stripped 0 bases from V and 1 base from J, with 11 bases between. Germline CDR1 reads SGHNT; CDR2 reads YYREEE (reference sequence). This CDR3 region has 16 residues. CDR3 DNA: TGTGCCAGCAGCTTGGAGCGGGTGCGGTCCTACAATGAGCAGTTCTTC. It specifies CASSLERVRSYNEQFF. The complete variable domain, with remaining parts taken from reference TRBV5-4 and TRBJ2-1, reads ETGVTQSPTHLIKTRGQQVTLRCSSQSGHNTVSWYQQALGQGPQFIFQYYREEENGRGNFPPRFSGLQFPNYSSELNVNALELDDSALYLCASSLERVRSYNEQFFGPGTRLTVL.

The sample holds a few counts of this clone. Additional DNA sequences in this sample encode the identical CDR3. V gene TRBV7-8 combines with J gene TRBJ1-2; TRBD1 agrees at 7 bases. Per germline, CDR1 SGHVS and CDR2 FQNEAQ. The CDR3 totals 14 residues. V lost 5 bases to trimming and J lost 2 bases; unmatched junction nucleotides: 5. Here the CDR3 reads CASSLGTVNYGYTF. DNA of the CDR3: TGTGCCAGCAGCCTCGGGACAGTGAACTATGGCTACACCTTC.

The genes are TRBV6-5 and TRBJ1-2; 8 bases are a match to TRBD1. The germline V gene encodes CDR1 MNHEY and CDR2 SVGAGI. The CDR3 runs 15 residues. J was trimmed by 6 bases and V by 0 bases; bases with no gene match: 6. CDR3 loop: CASSYSGRGRDGYTF. The CDR3 nucleotides read TGTGCCAGCAGTTACTCGGGCAGGGGGCGGGATGGCTACACCTTC.

The chain couples TRBV27 to TRBJ1-6; 7 bases map to TRBD1. This CDR3 is 14 amino acids long. CDR1 MNHEY and CDR2 SMNVEV come from the germline V gene (reference sequence). J lost 7 bases, V lost 4 bases, and 4 bases had no gene match. The CDR3: CASSWGTENSPLHF. The CDR3 bases are TGTGCCAGCAGTTGGGGGACAGAAAATTCACCCCTCCACTTT.

The chain combines TRBV5-1 with TRBJ1-3; maybe TRBD1 (6 bases). The CDR3 spans 16 residues. Trimming cost V 3 bases and J 4 bases, with 17 bases left between them. Germline V lookup: CDR1 SGHRS, CDR2 YFSETQ. The CDR3 sequence: CASSWEAGGLGNTIYF. The CDR3 DNA is TGCGCCAGCAGCTGGGAGGCGGGGGGCCTCGGAAACACCATATATTTT.

V gene TRBV18 combines with J gene TRBJ2-3; 7 nucleotides match TRBD2. This CDR3 region has 16 residues. In germline, CDR1 is KGHSH, CDR2 LQKENI. V was pared by 1 base and J by 1 base, with 5 bases of the junction left unmatched. The CDR3 region is CASSPRGGGGTDTQYF. The CDR3 DNA reads as TGTGCCAGCTCACCACGGGGCGGGGGTGGCACAGATACGCAGTATTTT.

The genes are TRBV15 and TRBJ2-7; 10 bases are a match to TRBD1. V shed 2 bases, J shed 4 bases, and the junction held 8 bases outside the gene matches. The germline V gene encodes CDR1 LNHNV and CDR2 YYDKDF (reference sequence). This CDR3 spans 16 amino acids. This CDR3 is CATSRLGRTGGYEQYF. DNA for the CDR3: TGTGCCACCAGCAGATTGGGTAGGACAGGGGGATACGAGCAGTACTTC.

This sequence joins TRBV11-3 and TRBJ1-1, with D tentatively TRBD1 (5 bases). Germline loops: CDR1 SGHNT, CDR2 YENEEA. V was cut by 4 bases and J by 0 bases, with 9 bases left in between. The CDR3 is 14 residues long. The chain's CDR3 is CASSSSRVNTEAFF. The CDR3 region has the DNA TGTGCCAGCAGCTCCAGCAGGGTGAACACTGAAGCTTTCTTT.

This chain links TRBV6-4 with TRBJ2-2; D not certain. Trimming removed 8 bases from V and 5 bases from J, with 9 bases in between. The germline V gene encodes CDR1 MRHNA and CDR2 SNTAGT. The CDR3 length is 12 residues. For the CDR3, the DNA is TGTGCCAGCGCCTCGAGGACCGGGGAGCTGTTTTTT. Residues: CASASRTGELFF.

The gene calls are TRBV29-1 and TRBJ1-5; D not resolved. CDR1 and CDR2 (germline): SQVTM, ANQGSEA. V was cut by 7 bases and J by 3 bases, with 13 bases left in between. The CDR3 is 13 amino acids. The CDR3 DNA follows: TGCAGCGCCGGGATGGGGAACAATCAGCCCCAGCATTTT. This codes for CSAGMGNNQPQHF.

This rearrangement joins TRBV9 to TRBJ2-1, with a weak D call TRBD2 (7 bases). The CDR3 extends over 17 amino acids. Germline CDR1 reads SGDLS; CDR2 reads YYNGEE. V was clipped by 4 bases and J by 8 bases, with 25 bases between them. CDR3 loop: CASSMRRGGLPRDEQFF. The CDR3 region has the DNA TGTGCCAGCAGCATGAGGAGGGGGGGCCTTCCTCGGGATGAGCAGTTCTTC. Together with reference TRBV9 and TRBJ2-1, the CDR3 gives the full variable domain: DSGVTQTPKHLITATGQRVTLRCSPRSGDLSVYWYQQSLDQGLQFLIQYYNGEERAKGNILERFSAQQFPDLHSELNLSSLELGDSALYFCASSMRRGGLPRDEQFFGPGTRLTVL.

The chain employs TRBV9 and TRBJ2-7; 8 positions agree with TRBD1. CDR3 length: 15 amino acids. Germline-derived CDR1 and CDR2 are SGDLS and YYNGEE. Unmatched junction bases numbered 5, after V lost 3 bases and J lost 0 bases. CDR3 residues: CASSARTGFSYEQYF. CDR3 DNA sequence: TGTGCCAGCAGCGCTCGGACAGGGTTCTCCTACGAGCAGTACTTC.

The V and J genes are TRBV6-1 and TRBJ2-3; 7 bases are shared with TRBD1. The ends lost 5 bases at V and 4 bases at J; junction bases unmatched: 6. The CDR3 totals 14 residues. Germline values: CDR1 MNHNS, CDR2 SASEGT. As DNA, the CDR3 is TGTGCCAGCAGTCCCCAGGGGGTTCCAGATACGCAGTATTTT. This encodes CASSPQGVPDTQYF.

V gene TRBV6-6 combines with J gene TRBJ1-2, with D maybe TRBD1 (5 bases). CDR1 is MNHNY and CDR2 is SVGAGI in the germline V gene (reference sequence). The CDR3 loop spans 15 amino acids. Deletions cut 0 bases from V and 2 bases from J, with 10 bases between. The CDR3 region has the DNA TGTGCCAGCAGTTACTCGTCAGGGATCAACTATGGCTACACCTTC. Protein sequence: CASSYSSGINYGYTF.

This clone occurred once. The chain uses TRBV30 and TRBJ2-7, with 7 bases aligning to TRBD2. This CDR3 has 13 residues. From germline, CDR1 is GTSNPN and CDR2 SVGIG (reference sequence). V lost 7 bases to trimming and J lost 1 base; unmatched junction nucleotides: 7. The CDR3 protein is CALSGVTSYEQYF. DNA for the CDR3: TGTGCCTTAAGCGGGGTCACATCCTACGAGCAGTACTTC.

The DNA for the CDR3 is TGTGCCAGCAGTGACCCCAGGGGTAGGGATGGCTACACCTTC. Amino acids: CASSDPRGRDGYTF. This chain connects TRBV2 to TRBJ1-2; a weak D match, TRBD1 (6 bases). The V end was cut by 3 bases, the J end by 6 bases, with 14 bases between. The CDR3 contains 14 residues. Per germline, CDR1 SNHLY and CDR2 FYNNEI.

As DNA, the CDR3 is TGTGCCAGTAACACCACCCCGGGGAAGGGCAAACTGTTTTTT. It encodes CASNTTPGKGKLFF. This sequence joins TRBV19 and TRBJ1-4; D ambiguous. Between the trimmed V and J ends, which lost 7 bases and 11 bases, there was a span of 20 bases. This CDR3 comprises 14 residues. CDR1 and CDR2 from the germline V gene are LNHDA and SQIVND (reference sequence). The variable domain in full, with the rest retrieved from reference TRBV19 and TRBJ1-4, is DGGITQSPKYLFRKEGQNVTLSCEQNLNHDAMYWYRQDPGQGLRLIYYSQIVNDFQKGDIAEGYSVSREKKESFPLTVTSAQKNPTAFYLCASNTTPGKGKLFFGSGTQLSVL.

The chain uses TRBV10-3 and TRBJ1-1; D gene unclear. Trimming took off 2 bases at V and 7 bases at J, with 8 bases between the two ends. Germline V gene sequence: CDR1 ENHRY, CDR2 SYGVKD. The CDR3 has 12 residues. This CDR3 reads CAISEIVGEAFF. The CDR3, as DNA: TGTGCCATCAGTGAGATAGTCGGTGAAGCTTTCTTT.